The 8 T cell receptor beta chains presented below share a single source sample, sequenced in a study of shared clonotypes between healthy human individuals (dated by TCRdb to 2018 to 2020). The library relied on the immunoSEQ multiplex PCR assay. The immuneACCESS repertoire file appears here via TCRdb, limited to in-frame rearrangements. These files lack a portion of the clones; in checked studies, under half of the deficit traces to unresolved V genes, and the cause of the others is not known. The sample table records just over 2,000,000 clones; over 85% of these occur just once. The ten largest clones add up to 0.13% of the sample. Sequencing input: naive CD4+ T cells sorted from blood. The intended sense of this specimen's cell subset or site label: CD45RA+ positively selected. The source is a man aged 18 to 29 in good health.

The chain links TRBV7-2 to TRBJ2-3, with D tentatively TRBD2 (6 bases). Trimming shortened V by 4 bases and J by 2 bases, and 13 bases separated the two germline ends. Germline CDR1 reads SGHTA; CDR2 reads FQGNSA. The CDR3 runs to 15 residues. The CDR3: CASSSIAGNTDTQYF. The CDR3 DNA follows: TGTGCCAGCAGCTCTATTGCGGGAAACACAGATACGCAGTATTTT.

As DNA, the CDR3 is TGCGCCAGCAGCATTGCCGCAGGGGAGGCCCAGTACTTC. Translating gives CASSIAAGEAQYF. The chain uses TRBV4-1 and TRBJ2-5, with D perhaps TRBD1 or TRBD2 (6 bases each). CDR1 is MGHRA, CDR2 YSYEKL, per germline. The CDR3 sequence is 13 residues long. Between the trimmed V and J ends, which lost 5 bases and 9 bases, there was a span of 16 bases.

As to this clone: The sample carries other DNA sequences with the same CDR3. The genes are TRBV5-1 and TRBJ2-5; maybe TRBD2 (6 bases). CDR1 SGHRS and CDR2 YFSETQ come from the germline V gene. This CDR3 region has 15 residues. Trimming stripped 0 bases from V and 5 bases from J, with 14 bases between. CDR3 sequence: CASSLGQGGWETQYF. The CDR3 DNA reads as TGCGCCAGCAGCTTGGGCCAGGGAGGTTGGGAGACCCAGTACTTC.

The chain carries TRBV7-2 and TRBJ2-3; 10 nucleotides align to TRBD2. This CDR3 is 15 amino acids long. The junction had 7 bases not matched to a gene; V was cut back by 4 bases and J by 6 bases. The germline CDR1 and CDR2 sequences are SGHTA and FQGNSA. The CDR3 DNA reads TGTGCCAGCAGCTATTCTAGCGGGAGTGGGGATACGCAGTATTTT. Translation gives CASSYSSGSGDTQYF.

The J gene is TRBJ2-2, the V gene TRBV6-5; the D is unclear. Germline CDR1 MNHEY, CDR2 SVGAGI. The CDR3 runs to 15 residues. V lost 8 bases to trimming and J lost 4 bases, with 17 bases between them. The CDR3 loop is CASATVAVSTGELFF. Written as DNA, the CDR3 is TGTGCCAGCGCAACAGTAGCTGTAAGCACCGGGGAGCTGTTTTTT.

On this clone: Different DNA sequences within this sample yield the same CDR3. The rearrangement links TRBV18 to TRBJ1-4; D might be TRBD1 (5 bases). Germline assignment: CDR1 KGHSH and CDR2 LQKENI. Trimming removed 2 bases from V and 6 bases from J, with 7 bases in between. This CDR3 comprises 13 residues. For the CDR3, the DNA is TGTGCCAGCTCACCAGGCAGGGATGAAAAACTGTTTTTT. Amino acid sequence: CASSPGRDEKLFF.

The V call is TRBV28, the J call TRBJ2-3, with 8 bases matching TRBD2. This CDR3 contains 14 residues. CDR1 is MDHEN, CDR2 SYDVKM, per germline. The V gene end was trimmed by 6 bases and the J gene end by 5 bases; junction bases not matched to a gene: 7. The CDR3 nucleotides read TGTGCCAGCAGCCTGGGCGGGGGGATAGATACGCAGTATTTT. It codes for CASSLGGGIDTQYF. The whole variable domain, remainder taken from reference TRBV28 and TRBJ2-3, is DVKVTQSSRYLVKRTGEKVFLECVQDMDHENMFWYRQDPGLGLRLIYFSYDVKMKEKGDIPEGYSVSREKKERFSLILESASTNQTSMYLCASSLGGGIDTQYFGPGTRLTVL.

V and J are TRBV14 and TRBJ1-6; D possibly corresponds to TRBD1 (5 bases). The V end was cut by 4 bases, the J end by 2 bases, with 15 bases between. Germline V CDR1 and CDR2: SGHDN, FVKESK. The CDR3 is 17 amino acids. The CDR3 is CASSPPHRRTYNSPLHF. In DNA form, the CDR3 reads TGTGCCAGCAGCCCCCCTCACAGGAGAACCTATAATTCACCCCTCCACTTT.